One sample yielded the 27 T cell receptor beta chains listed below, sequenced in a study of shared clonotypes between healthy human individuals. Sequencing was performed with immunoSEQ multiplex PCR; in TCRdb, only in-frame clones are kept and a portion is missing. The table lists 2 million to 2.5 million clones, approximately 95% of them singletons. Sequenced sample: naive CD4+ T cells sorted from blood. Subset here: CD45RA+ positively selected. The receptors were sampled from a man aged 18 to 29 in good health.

The CDR3 region is CASSDSPGRGDNEQFF. As DNA, the CDR3 is TGTGCCAGCAGTGACTCCCCCGGGAGGGGAGACAATGAGCAGTTCTTC. The chain carries TRBV6-4 and TRBJ2-1; the match to TRBD2 covers 8 bases. J gave up 5 bases and V 0 bases, and 6 bases lay outside the gene matches. The germline CDR1 and CDR2 sequences are MRHNA and SNTAGT. This CDR3 is built from 16 residues.

The CDR3 DNA reads as TGTGCCAGCAGGGACAGGATCCCGATGAACACTGAAGCTTTCTTT. It specifies CASRDRIPMNTEAFF. The J gene is TRBJ1-1, the V gene TRBV6-1; 7 bases map to TRBD1. There are 15 residues in the CDR3. Unmatched junction bases numbered 7, after V lost 6 bases and J lost 0 bases. Germline CDR1 reads MNHNS; CDR2 reads SASEGT.

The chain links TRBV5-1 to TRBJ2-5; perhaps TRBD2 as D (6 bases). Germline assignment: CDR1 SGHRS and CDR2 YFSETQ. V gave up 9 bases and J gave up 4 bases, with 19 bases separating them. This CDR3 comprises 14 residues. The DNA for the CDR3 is TGCGCCACCAACCCGGCGGGGTTAGGAGAGACCCAGTACTTC. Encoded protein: CATNPAGLGETQYF.

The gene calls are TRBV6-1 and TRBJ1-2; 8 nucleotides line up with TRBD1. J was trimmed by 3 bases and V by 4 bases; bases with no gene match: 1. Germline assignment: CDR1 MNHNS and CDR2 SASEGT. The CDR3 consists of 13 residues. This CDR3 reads CASSVDRDYGYTF. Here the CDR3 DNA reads TGTGCCAGCAGTGTGGACAGGGACTATGGCTACACCTTC.

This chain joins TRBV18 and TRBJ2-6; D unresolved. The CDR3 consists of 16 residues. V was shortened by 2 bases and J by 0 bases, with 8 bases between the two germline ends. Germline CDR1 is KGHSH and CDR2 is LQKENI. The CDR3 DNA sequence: TGTGCCAGCTCACCAAACATGGGCTCTGGGGCCAACGTCCTGACTTTC. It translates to CASSPNMGSGANVLTF.

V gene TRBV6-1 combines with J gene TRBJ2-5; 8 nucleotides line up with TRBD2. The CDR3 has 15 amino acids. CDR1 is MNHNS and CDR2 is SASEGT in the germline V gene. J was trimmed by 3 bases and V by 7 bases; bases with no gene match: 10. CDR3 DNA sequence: TGTGCCAGCAAGCTACCCGGGACTAGTAAAGAGACCCAGTACTTC. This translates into CASKLPGTSKETQYF.

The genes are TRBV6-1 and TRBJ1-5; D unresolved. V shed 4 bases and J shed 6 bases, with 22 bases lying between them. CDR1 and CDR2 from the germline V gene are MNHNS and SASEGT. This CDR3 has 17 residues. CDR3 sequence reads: CASSGAAKGPKIQPQHF. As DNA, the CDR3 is TGTGCCAGCAGTGGAGCTGCGAAAGGGCCAAAAATTCAGCCCCAGCATTTT.

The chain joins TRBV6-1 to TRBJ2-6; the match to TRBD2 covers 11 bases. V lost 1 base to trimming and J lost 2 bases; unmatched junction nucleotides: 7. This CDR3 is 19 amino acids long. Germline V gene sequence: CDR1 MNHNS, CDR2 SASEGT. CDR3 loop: CASSEGSGGARPGANVLTF. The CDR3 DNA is TGTGCCAGCAGTGAAGGTAGCGGGGGGGCCCGGCCTGGGGCCAACGTCCTGACTTTC.

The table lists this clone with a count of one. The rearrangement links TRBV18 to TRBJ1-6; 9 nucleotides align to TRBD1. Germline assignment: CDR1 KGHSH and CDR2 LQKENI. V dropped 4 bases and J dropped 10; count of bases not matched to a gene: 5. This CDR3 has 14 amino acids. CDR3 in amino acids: CASSQTGGESPLHF. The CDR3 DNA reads TGTGCCAGCTCACAGACAGGGGGTGAGTCACCCCTCCACTTT.

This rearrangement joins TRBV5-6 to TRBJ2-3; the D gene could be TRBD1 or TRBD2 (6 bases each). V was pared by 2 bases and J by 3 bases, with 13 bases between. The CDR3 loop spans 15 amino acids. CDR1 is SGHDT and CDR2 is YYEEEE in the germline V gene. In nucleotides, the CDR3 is TGTGCCAGCAGCTTAAACCGGGGGCAAACAGATACGCAGTATTTT. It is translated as CASSLNRGQTDTQYF.

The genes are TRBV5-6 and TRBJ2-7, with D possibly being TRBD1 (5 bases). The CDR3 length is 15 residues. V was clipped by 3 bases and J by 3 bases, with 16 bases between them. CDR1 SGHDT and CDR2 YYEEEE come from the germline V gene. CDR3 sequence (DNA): TGTGCCAGCAGCTGGAGACCTACAGGTTTCTACGAGCAGTACTTC. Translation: CASSWRPTGFYEQYF.

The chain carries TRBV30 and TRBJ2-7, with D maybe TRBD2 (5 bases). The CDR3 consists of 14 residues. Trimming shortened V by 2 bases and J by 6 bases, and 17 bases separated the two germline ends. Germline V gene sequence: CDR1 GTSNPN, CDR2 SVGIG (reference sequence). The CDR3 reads CAWSPRTGWSEQYF. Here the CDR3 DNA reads TGTGCCTGGAGTCCTCGGACGGGGTGGTCCGAGCAGTACTTC.

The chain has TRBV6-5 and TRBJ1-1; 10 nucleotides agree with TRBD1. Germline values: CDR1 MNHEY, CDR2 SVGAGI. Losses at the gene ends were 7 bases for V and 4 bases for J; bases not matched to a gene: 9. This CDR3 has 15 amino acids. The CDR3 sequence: CASTHGTGVVTEAFF. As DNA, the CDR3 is TGTGCCAGCACCCACGGGACAGGGGTCGTCACTGAAGCTTTCTTT.

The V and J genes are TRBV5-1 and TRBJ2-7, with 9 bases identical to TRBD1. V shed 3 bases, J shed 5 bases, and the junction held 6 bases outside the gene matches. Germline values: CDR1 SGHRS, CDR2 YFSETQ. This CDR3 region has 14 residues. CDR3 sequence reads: CASSWDRAAHEQYF. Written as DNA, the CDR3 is TGCGCCAGCAGCTGGGACAGGGCAGCCCACGAGCAGTACTTC. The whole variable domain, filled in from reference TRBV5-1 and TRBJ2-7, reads KAGVTQTPRYLIKTRGQQVTLSCSPISGHRSVSWYQQTPGQGLQFLFEYFSETQRNKGNFPGRFSGRQFSNSRSEMNVSTLELGDSALYLCASSWDRAAHEQYFGPGTRLTVT.

The CDR3 reads CASSQASFGTSGITGELFF. DNA for the CDR3: TGCGCCAGCAGCCAAGCCTCCTTTGGGACTAGCGGGATCACCGGGGAGCTGTTTTTT. The chain links TRBV4-1 to TRBJ2-2, with 13 bases matching TRBD2. The CDR3 has 19 residues. V trimming: 1 base; J trimming: 4 bases; junction bases outside the gene matches: 9. Germline V gene lookup returns CDR1 MGHRA and CDR2 YSYEKL.

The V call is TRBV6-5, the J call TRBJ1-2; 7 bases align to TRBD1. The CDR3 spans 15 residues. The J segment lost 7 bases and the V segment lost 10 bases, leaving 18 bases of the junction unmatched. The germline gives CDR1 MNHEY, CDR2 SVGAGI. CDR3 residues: CATLGLGGTPPGYTF. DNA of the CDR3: TGTGCCACCCTGGGCCTAGGGGGCACTCCGCCTGGCTACACCTTC.

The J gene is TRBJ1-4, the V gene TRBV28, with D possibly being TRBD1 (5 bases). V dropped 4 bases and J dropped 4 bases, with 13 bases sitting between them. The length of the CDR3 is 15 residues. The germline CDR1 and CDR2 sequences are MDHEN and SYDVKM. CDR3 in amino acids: CASSSFGGFNEKLFF. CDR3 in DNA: TGTGCCAGCAGTTCTTTCGGGGGATTTAATGAAAAACTGTTTTTT.

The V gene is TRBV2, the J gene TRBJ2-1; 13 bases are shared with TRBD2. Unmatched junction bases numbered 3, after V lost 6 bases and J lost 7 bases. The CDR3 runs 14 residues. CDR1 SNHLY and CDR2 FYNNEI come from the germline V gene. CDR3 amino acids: CASRGLAGSNEQFF. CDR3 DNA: TGTGCCAGCAGGGGACTAGCGGGGTCAAATGAGCAGTTCTTC.

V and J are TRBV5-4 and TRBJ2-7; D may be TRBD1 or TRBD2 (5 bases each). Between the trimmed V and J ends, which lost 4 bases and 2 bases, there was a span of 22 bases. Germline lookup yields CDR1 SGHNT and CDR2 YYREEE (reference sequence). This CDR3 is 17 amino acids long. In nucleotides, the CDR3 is TGTGCCAGCAGCCCGCCTCGAACGGGGTCCAGGGCCTACGAGCAGTACTTC. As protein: CASSPPRTGSRAYEQYF.

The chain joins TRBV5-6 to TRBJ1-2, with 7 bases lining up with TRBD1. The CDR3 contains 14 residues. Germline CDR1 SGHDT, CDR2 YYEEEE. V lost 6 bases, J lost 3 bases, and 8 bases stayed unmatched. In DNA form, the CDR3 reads TGTGCCAGCAACTCTGACAGGGTCGACTATGGCTACACCTTC. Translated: CASNSDRVDYGYTF. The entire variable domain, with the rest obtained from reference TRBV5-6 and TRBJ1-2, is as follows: DAGVTQSPTHLIKTRGQQVTLRCSPKSGHDTVSWYQQALGQGPQFIFQYYEEEERQRGNFPDRFSGHQFPNYSSELNVNALLLGDSALYLCASNSDRVDYGYTFGSGTRLTVV.

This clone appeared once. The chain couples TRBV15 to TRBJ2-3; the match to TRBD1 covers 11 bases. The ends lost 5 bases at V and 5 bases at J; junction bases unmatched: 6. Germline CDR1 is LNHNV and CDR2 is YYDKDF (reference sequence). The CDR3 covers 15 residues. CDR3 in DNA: TGTGCCACCAGCGGACAGGGGGCCTCGGGAGATACGCAGTATTTT. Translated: CATSGQGASGDTQYF.

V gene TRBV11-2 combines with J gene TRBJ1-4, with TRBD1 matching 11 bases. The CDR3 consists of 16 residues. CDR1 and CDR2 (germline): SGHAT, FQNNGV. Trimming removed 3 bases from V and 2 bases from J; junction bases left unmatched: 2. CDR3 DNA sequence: TGTGCCAGCAGCTTGGGACAGGGGGGGACTAATGAAAAACTGTTTTTT. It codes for CASSLGQGGTNEKLFF.

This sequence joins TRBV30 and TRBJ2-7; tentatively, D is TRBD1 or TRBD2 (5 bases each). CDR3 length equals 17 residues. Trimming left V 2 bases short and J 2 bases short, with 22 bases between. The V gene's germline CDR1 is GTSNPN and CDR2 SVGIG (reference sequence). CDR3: CAWSPNLSGTTTYEQYF. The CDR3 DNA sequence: TGTGCCTGGAGTCCGAACCTATCCGGGACCACGACCTACGAGCAGTACTTC.

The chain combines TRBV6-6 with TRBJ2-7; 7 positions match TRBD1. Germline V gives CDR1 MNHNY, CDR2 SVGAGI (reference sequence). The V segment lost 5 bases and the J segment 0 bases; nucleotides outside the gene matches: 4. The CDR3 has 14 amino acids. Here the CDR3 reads CASSTAGGSYEQYF. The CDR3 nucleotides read TGTGCCAGCAGTACCGCAGGGGGCTCCTACGAGCAGTACTTC.

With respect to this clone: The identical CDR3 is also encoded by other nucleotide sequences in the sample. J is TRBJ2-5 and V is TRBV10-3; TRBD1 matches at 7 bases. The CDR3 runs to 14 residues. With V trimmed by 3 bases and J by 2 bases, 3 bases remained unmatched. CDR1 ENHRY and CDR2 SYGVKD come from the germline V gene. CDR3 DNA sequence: TGTGCCATCAGTGAATCGGGACAGCAAGAGACCCAGTACTTC. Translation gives CAISESGQQETQYF.

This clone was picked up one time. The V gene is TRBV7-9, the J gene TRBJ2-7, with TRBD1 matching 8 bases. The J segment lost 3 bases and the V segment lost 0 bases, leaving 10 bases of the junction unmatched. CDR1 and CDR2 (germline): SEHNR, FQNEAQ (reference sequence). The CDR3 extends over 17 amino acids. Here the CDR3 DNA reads TGTGCCAGCAGCTTAGCGGTTTTGACAGGGGTGAACTACGAGCAGTACTTC. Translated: CASSLAVLTGVNYEQYF.

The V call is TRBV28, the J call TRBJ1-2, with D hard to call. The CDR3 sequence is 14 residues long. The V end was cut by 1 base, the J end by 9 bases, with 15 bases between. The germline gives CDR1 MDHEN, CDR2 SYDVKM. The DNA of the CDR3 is TGTGCCAGCAGTTTATCGATTTTTCAGGAGCGCTACACCTTC. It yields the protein CASSLSIFQERYTF.